These 10 T cell receptor beta chains were all obtained from the same sample, sequenced in a study of CD8+CD57+ T cells in acquired aplastic anemia (dated 2018 in TCRdb). Data came from an Illumina HiSeq 2000. Genomic DNA served as template for TCR beta VDJ combination and CDR3 sequence profiling. TCRdb applied fastp at Q25 and MiXCR to the public reads, then kept only in-frame beta chains. All rows with the same CDR3 protein become a single entry with the most common DNA and genes. This sample has 400,000 to 500,000 distinct CDR3 sequences in its table, and about two thirds of those were observed once. Together, the top ten hold 4% of the sample. The sample taken for sequencing was sorted CD4+, CD8+, or CD8+CD57+ T cells (not recorded which) from PBMCs. The source is a human donor in good health, serving as a control.

CDR3 sequence reads: CATSRADYEQYF. The CDR3 DNA follows: TGTGCCACCAGCAGAGCGGATTACGAGCAGTACTTC. The genes are TRBV15 and TRBJ2-7; no clear D gene. Germline values: CDR1 LNHNV, CDR2 YYDKDF (reference sequence). The V and J ends lost 1 base and 4 bases respectively, with 5 bases between them. The CDR3 runs 12 residues.

This clonotype was seen many times. J is TRBJ2-7 and V is TRBV5-1, with 12 bases matching TRBD2. Germline assignment: CDR1 SGHRS and CDR2 YFSETQ. The ends lost 0 bases at V and 1 base at J; junction bases unmatched: 5. The CDR3 has 17 residues. Here the CDR3 reads CASSLDLAGGISYEQYF. The CDR3 DNA reads as TGCGCCAGCAGCTTGGATCTAGCGGGGGGGATTTCCTACGAGCAGTACTTC.

The chain uses TRBV10-3 and TRBJ1-3, with 8 bases lining up with TRBD1. The J segment lost 0 bases and the V segment lost 7 bases, leaving 8 bases of the junction unmatched. Germline CDR1 ENHRY, CDR2 SYGVKD. This CDR3 comprises 16 residues. The CDR3 reads CAINPTGDGSGNTIYF. The CDR3 DNA reads TGTGCCATCAACCCGACAGGGGACGGCTCTGGAAACACCATATATTTT.

The CDR3 region has the DNA TGCAGCACCAGACAGGGTCCCGCTGAAGCTTTCTTT. It is translated as CSTRQGPAEAFF. The chain uses TRBV29-1 and TRBJ1-1; the match to TRBD1 covers 7 bases. The CDR3 runs 12 residues. V lost 8 bases, J lost 6 bases, and 9 bases stayed unmatched. Germline-derived CDR1 and CDR2 are SQVTM and ANQGSEA.

In the case of this clonotype: In this CDR3 the conserved last residue, phenylalanine or tryptophan, is missing, so a read error is likely. No DNA is shown, since the ends of the CDR3 on it are uncertain; the CDR3 is the one TCRdb lists. The genes are TRBV7-9 and TRBJ1-1. Germline CDR1 reads SEHNR; CDR2 reads FQNEAQ (reference sequence). The CDR3 spans 13 amino acids, including both terminal residues. CDR3 region: CASSLGWGTEAYL.

This chain uses TRBV12-3 or TRBV12-4 with TRBJ1-2; TRBD1 is a possible D gene (5 bases). The CDR3 length is 13 residues. The germline V and J ends were trimmed by 11 bases and 2 bases, with 15 bases remaining between them. The DNA for the CDR3 is TGTGCCTGGAGCGCGGCAGGGAACTATGGCTACACCTTC. Translation gives CAWSAAGNYGYTF.

Comments on this clonotype: In this CDR3 the conserved last residue, phenylalanine or tryptophan, is missing, so a read error is likely. The DNA is left out, because the CDR3 cannot be placed on it with certainty; the CDR3 is given as TCRdb lists it. The gene calls are TRBV7-3 and TRBJ1-1. Germline loops: CDR1 SGHTA, CDR2 FQGTGA. Ends included, the CDR3 has 13 residues. The CDR3 sequence is CASSEGRATEALL.

This clonotype came up many times. The junction shows a germline mismatch at one end, possibly a read error. V and J are TRBV10-3 and TRBJ2-3, with 8 bases matching TRBD2. CDR1 and CDR2 from the germline V gene are ENHRY and SYGVKD. The CDR3 consists of 15 residues. CDR3 nucleotide sequence: TGTGCCAGCAGTGCCGCGGGGGGCTACACAGATACGCAGTATTTT. Translated, it gives CASSAAGGYTDTQYF.

The chain recombines TRBV6-5 with TRBJ1-1; D possibly corresponds to TRBD1 (5 bases). Per the germline V gene, CDR1 is MNHEY and CDR2 is SVGAGI. V gave up 4 bases and J gave up 8 bases, with 11 bases separating them. This CDR3 has 12 amino acids. The CDR3 reads CASSFGTPEAFF. The CDR3 region has the DNA TGTGCCAGCAGTTTCGGGACTCCAGAAGCTTTCTTT.

This clonotype appeared once. A read error may account for a junction end that differs from germline. The chain is built from TRBV7-9 and TRBJ1-6; D is unresolved. The CDR3 is 15 residues long. Germline-derived CDR1 and CDR2 are SEHNR and FQNEAQ (reference sequence). The CDR3 DNA reads TGTGCCAGCAGCTCCAGTGCGGTTTACAATCCACCCTTCCACTTT. Residues: CASSSSAVYNPPFHF.